Following are 26 T cell receptor beta chains from one sample sequenced in a study of blood T cell repertoires in COVID-19. Produced via immunoSEQ multiplex PCR; TCRdb's table is partial and in-frame only. The sample records a few hundred thousand clones, around 87% being singletons. Sequencing was done on a sample of peripheral blood. These receptors originate from a man between 60 and 75 years old who had recovered from COVID-19.

J is TRBJ1-2 and V is TRBV6-6; 8 positions match TRBD1. V lost 8 bases, J lost 6 bases, and 5 bases stayed unmatched. The CDR3 sequence is 12 residues long. Germline-derived CDR1 and CDR2 are MNHNY and SVGAGI (reference sequence). CDR3 protein: CASFSQGDGYTF. The CDR3 DNA is TGTGCCAGCTTCTCACAGGGGGATGGCTACACCTTC.

V gene TRBV10-3 combines with J gene TRBJ2-7, with 7 bases that match TRBD1. CDR3 length: 14 amino acids. The germline CDR1 and CDR2 sequences are ENHRY and SYGVKD. J was trimmed by 0 bases and V by 10 bases; bases with no gene match: 9. The CDR3 protein is CATLGQDRSYEQYF. The CDR3, as DNA: TGTGCCACCCTCGGACAGGACCGCTCCTACGAGCAGTACTTC.

This clone was recorded once. The chain employs TRBV30 and TRBJ2-7, with D perhaps matching TRBD2 (5 bases). Trimming took 5 bases from V and 3 from J, leaving 11 bases between them. CDR1 GTSNPN and CDR2 SVGIG come from the germline V gene (reference sequence). The CDR3 has 12 residues. The CDR3 DNA reads as TGTGCCTGGTGGAGGACGGGCTACGAGCAGTACTTC. Its translation: CAWWRTGYEQYF.

This sequence joins TRBV7-2 and TRBJ1-2; 10 bases match TRBD1. Trimming removed 3 bases from V and 5 bases from J; junction bases left unmatched: 6. The CDR3 spans 15 residues. Per the germline V gene, CDR1 is SGHTA and CDR2 is FQGNSA. The CDR3 nucleotides are TGTGCCAGCAGCTTGGGACAGGGGACTTCGTATGGCTACACCTTC. It specifies CASSLGQGTSYGYTF.

CDR3 nucleotide sequence: TGCGCCAGCAGCTCCACTAGGTGGGAGGATACGCAGTATTTT. Translating gives CASSSTRWEDTQYF. The chain joins TRBV5-1 to TRBJ2-3; D may be TRBD2 (5 bases). The CDR3 is 14 residues long. CDR1 SGHRS and CDR2 YFSETQ come from the germline V gene. V was pared by 3 bases and J by 6 bases, with 14 bases between.

This CDR3 reads CSAIGGYEQYF. The CDR3 DNA reads as TGCAGTGCTATCGGGGGCTACGAGCAGTACTTC. The chain carries TRBV20-1 and TRBJ2-7; possibly TRBD2 for D (6 bases). With 4 bases removed from V and 3 bases from J, the gap between germline ends came to 7 bases. CDR3 size: 11 residues. Germline loops: CDR1 DFQATT, CDR2 SNEGSKA (reference sequence).

The chain links TRBV13 to TRBJ2-1; a weak D match, TRBD2 (6 bases). From germline, CDR1 is PRHDT and CDR2 FYEKMQ (reference sequence). The CDR3 contains 15 residues. Trimming cost V 3 bases and J 0 bases, with 9 bases left between them. The CDR3 DNA reads TGTGCCAGCAGCTTTCGGGGGTCCTCCTACAATGAGCAGTTCTTC. Translated, it gives CASSFRGSSYNEQFF.

The chain links TRBV5-8 to TRBJ1-3; 8 positions agree with TRBD1. V lost 3 bases to trimming and J lost 0 bases; unmatched junction nucleotides: 8. From germline, CDR1 is SGHTS and CDR2 YDEGEE. The CDR3 consists of 17 residues. The CDR3 nucleotides read TGTGCCAGCAGCTCGGCCGGGACAGGCCGCTCTGGAAACACCATATATTTT. This translates into CASSSAGTGRSGNTIYF.

This chain links TRBV18 with TRBJ2-7; D is perhaps TRBD2 (6 bases). CDR1 is KGHSH, CDR2 LQKENI, per germline. The V and J ends lost 3 bases and 3 bases respectively, with 12 bases between them. The CDR3 length is 14 residues. CDR3 DNA sequence: TGTGCCAGCTCACCCCTGGGGGGTTTCTACGAGCAGTACTTC. Amino acid sequence: CASSPLGGFYEQYF.

CDR3 in amino acids: CASSYRGLAGVGGTDTQYF. CDR3 nucleotide sequence: TGTGCCAGCAGTTACAGAGGACTAGCGGGAGTAGGGGGCACAGATACGCAGTATTTT. The chain carries TRBV27 and TRBJ2-3; 13 bases map to TRBD2. Germline lookup yields CDR1 MNHEY and CDR2 SMNVEV (reference sequence). The length of the CDR3 is 19 residues. The trim removed 4 bases at V and 1 base at J, leaving 11 bases unmatched.

The count of this clone is one. The DNA for the CDR3 is TGTGCCAGCAGCTTGGAGGCAGGGGGCACTGAAGCTTTCTTT. Protein sequence: CASSLEAGGTEAFF. This chain connects TRBV5-4 to TRBJ1-1; the match to TRBD1 covers 7 bases. Losses at the gene ends were 0 bases for V and 4 bases for J; bases not matched to a gene: 3. CDR1 is SGHNT and CDR2 is YYREEE in the germline V gene (reference sequence). CDR3 length: 14 amino acids.

This clone has a handful of counts. The CDR3 sequence: CASSLRGTSGDSYEQYF. The CDR3 DNA reads TGTGCCAGTAGTCTCCGGGGGACTAGCGGGGACTCCTACGAGCAGTACTTC. This sequence joins TRBV19 and TRBJ2-7, with TRBD2 identical over 13 bases. The trim removed 5 bases at V and 0 bases at J, leaving 7 bases unmatched. This CDR3 is built from 17 residues. Germline CDR1 reads LNHDA; CDR2 reads SQIVND (reference sequence).

The genes are TRBV27 and TRBJ2-5; TRBD2 agrees at 9 bases. This CDR3 has 16 residues. Trimming cost V 3 bases and J 1 base; bases outside gene matches: 6. The germline CDR1 and CDR2 sequences are MNHEY and SMNVEV (reference sequence). CDR3 bases: TGTGCCAGCAGTTTTGTAGCGGGGGCCCCCCAAGAGACCCAGTACTTC. Residues: CASSFVAGAPQETQYF.

V gene TRBV9 combines with J gene TRBJ2-1; TRBD2 matches at 11 bases. The junction had 10 bases not matched to a gene; V was cut back by 4 bases and J by 4 bases. The CDR3 loop spans 17 amino acids. The germline CDR1 and CDR2 sequences are SGDLS and YYNGEE. The CDR3 sequence is CASSSSLAGGRYNEQFF. In DNA form, the CDR3 reads TGTGCCAGCAGCTCCAGTTTAGCGGGAGGGCGTTACAATGAGCAGTTCTTC.

This chain links TRBV10-3 with TRBJ2-5, with 7 bases fitting TRBD2. Germline CDR1 reads ENHRY; CDR2 reads SYGVKD. Trimming took 2 bases from V and 4 from J; bases not matched to a gene: 19. This CDR3 is 19 amino acids long. The CDR3 nucleotides read TGTGCCATCAGTGAGCCCCGACGGTCGGGGGGAGAAACCAGAGAGACCCAGTACTTC. This sequence encodes CAISEPRRSGGETRETQYF.

This clone was picked up one time. The CDR3, as DNA: TGTGCCAGCAGCCACTCGACTAGCGGAAAGCAGTTCTTC. Its protein product is CASSHSTSGKQFF. The J gene is TRBJ2-1, the V gene TRBV14; 9 bases are shared with TRBD2. V trimming: 3 bases; J trimming: 11 bases; junction bases outside the gene matches: 5. The germline V gene encodes CDR1 SGHDN and CDR2 FVKESK. The length of the CDR3 is 13 residues.

Of note for this clone: Other DNA sequences in the sample encode the same CDR3. J is TRBJ1-2 and V is TRBV12-3 or TRBV12-4, with 7 bases that match TRBD1. Germline trimming cut 5 bases from V and 2 bases from J; bases unmatched to any gene: 2. This CDR3 is built from 13 residues. For the CDR3, the DNA is TGTGCCAGCAGTCCGGACAGGAACTATGGCTACACCTTC. This codes for CASSPDRNYGYTF.

This clone was seen more than once but under ten times. Other nucleotide sequences from this sample produce the same CDR3. The chain recombines TRBV6-1 with TRBJ2-2; D might be TRBD2 (7 bases). The CDR3 totals 16 residues. V gave up 0 bases and J gave up 3 bases, with 11 bases separating them. Per germline, CDR1 MNHNS and CDR2 SASEGT. CDR3 sequence reads: CASSEALGGDTGELFF. In DNA, the CDR3 is TGTGCCAGCAGTGAAGCGCTAGGGGGGGACACCGGGGAGCTGTTTTTT.

The chain links TRBV9 to TRBJ2-2; 14 bases match TRBD2. Unmatched junction bases numbered 8, after V lost 0 bases and J lost 1 base. Germline CDR1 reads SGDLS; CDR2 reads YYNGEE. This CDR3 is built from 20 residues. The CDR3 region is CASSVGLGTSGSWNTGELFF. The CDR3 nucleotides are TGTGCCAGCAGCGTAGGGCTCGGGACTAGCGGGAGCTGGAACACCGGGGAGCTGTTTTTT. The full variable domain, completed using reference TRBV9 and TRBJ2-2, is DSGVTQTPKHLITATGQRVTLRCSPRSGDLSVYWYQQSLDQGLQFLIQYYNGEERAKGNILERFSAQQFPDLHSELNLSSLELGDSALYFCASSVGLGTSGSWNTGELFFGEGSRLTVL.

This clone was counted once. The chain joins TRBV19 to TRBJ2-3; TRBD2 matches 11 bases. Germline V gives CDR1 LNHDA, CDR2 SQIVND (reference sequence). V was pared by 7 bases and J by 2 bases, with 5 bases of the junction left unmatched. The CDR3 consists of 15 residues. CDR3 residues: CASTLGLADTDTQYF. DNA for the CDR3: TGTGCCAGTACCCTGGGACTAGCGGACACAGATACGCAGTATTTT. Filled out from reference TRBV19 and TRBJ2-3, the complete variable domain reads DGGITQSPKYLFRKEGQNVTLSCEQNLNHDAMYWYRQDPGQGLRLIYYSQIVNDFQKGDIAEGYSVSREKKESFPLTVTSAQKNPTAFYLCASTLGLADTDTQYFGPGTRLTVL.

The V and J genes are TRBV5-1 and TRBJ2-2; tentatively, D is TRBD2 (6 bases). Trimming took 0 bases from V and 4 from J, leaving 10 bases between them. Germline CDR1 and CDR2: SGHRS and YFSETQ. The CDR3 contains 15 residues. DNA of the CDR3: TGCGCCAGCAGCTTGGGACTAGGCGGCACCGGGGAGCTGTTTTTT. It is translated as CASSLGLGGTGELFF.

This rearrangement joins TRBV6-5 to TRBJ2-7; 12 bases align to TRBD2. Germline V gene data show CDR1 as MNHEY and CDR2 as SVGAGI. The CDR3 extends over 14 amino acids. Trimming cost V 8 bases and J 2 bases; bases outside gene matches: 4. CDR3 amino acids: CASHWTSGTYEQYF. The CDR3 region has the DNA TGTGCCAGCCACTGGACTAGCGGGACCTACGAGCAGTACTTC.

This chain links TRBV27 with TRBJ2-5; TRBD1 aligns across 9 bases. CDR3 length equals 15 residues. The germline gives CDR1 MNHEY, CDR2 SMNVEV (reference sequence). J was trimmed by 7 bases and V by 7 bases; bases with no gene match: 13. In DNA form, the CDR3 reads TGTGCCAGCAAGGAGAACAGGGGGCCTGGGAGGACCCAGTACTTC. As protein: CASKENRGPGRTQYF.

The CDR3 bases are TGTGCCAGCAGCAAATGGGCAGGGGCGAATTCACCCCTCCACTTT. Translated: CASSKWAGANSPLHF. The V call is TRBV7-6, the J call TRBJ1-6, with a tentative D call TRBD1 (6 bases). The CDR3 sequence is 15 residues long. CDR1 is SGHVS and CDR2 is FNYEAQ in the germline V gene. Trimming took 5 bases from V and 7 from J, leaving 15 bases between them.

This sequence joins TRBV28 and TRBJ1-2; tentative D call: TRBD1 (6 bases). V lost 2 bases and J lost 4, with 8 bases in between. The germline V gene encodes CDR1 MDHEN and CDR2 SYDVKM. The CDR3 consists of 13 residues. CDR3 sequence reads: CASSLQGPYGYTF. As DNA, the CDR3 is TGTGCCAGCAGTTTACAGGGGCCCTATGGCTACACCTTC.

This chain links TRBV9 with TRBJ1-2; D is unclear. Germline V gene lookup returns CDR1 SGDLS and CDR2 YYNGEE. Trimming pared 3 bases from V and 4 bases from J, leaving 13 bases between. This CDR3 is 14 amino acids long. The CDR3 region is CASSAQGGVYGYTF. The CDR3 DNA reads as TGTGCCAGCAGCGCCCAAGGAGGCGTCTATGGCTACACCTTC. Full variable domain (rest looked up from reference TRBV9 and TRBJ1-2): DSGVTQTPKHLITATGQRVTLRCSPRSGDLSVYWYQQSLDQGLQFLIQYYNGEERAKGNILERFSAQQFPDLHSELNLSSLELGDSALYFCASSAQGGVYGYTFGSGTRLTVV.